This is a list of T cell receptor beta chains from one sample in a study of spatial heterogeneity in lung cancer. TCRdb independently ran MiXCR on the 5' RACE reads; one entry per CDR3 protein. The sample shows around 13,000 distinct CDR3 sequences, around 6.1% of them seen only once. The sample here was lung tumor tissue, taken at surgery. Every receptor here comes from a female donor with early-stage non-small cell lung cancer. Each CDR3 is given with its conserved first and last residue. A D gene is named only where the DNA matches it firmly. For some rows the clone size is stated as once, few or many, or as a class when expanded; others skip it.

TRBJ1-1,.,many,TRBV7-9,TGTGCCAGCAGCTTAGAGCGGACACCGGGCCCCAGGGACGCTGAAGCTTTCTTT,CASSLERTPGPRDAEAFF
TRBJ2-1,TRBD1,medium-sized,TRBV5-1,TGCGCCAGCAGCTTGTTGGGACAGGGGCTTTACAATGAGCAGTTCTTC,CASSLLGQGLYNEQFF
TRBJ1-3,TRBD1,many,TRBV12-3/TRBV12-4,TGTGCCAGCAGTCCGGGACAGAGCTCTGGAAACACCATATATTTT,CASSPGQSSGNTIYF
TRBJ2-3,TRBD1,medium-sized,TRBV20-1,TGCAGTGCTAGGGGTCAGGGGGGCACAGATACGCAGTATTTT,CSARGQGGTDTQYF
TRBJ2-7,.,.,TRBV30,TGTGCCTGGAAGGACCGATCCTACGAGCAGTACTTC,CAWKDRSYEQYF
TRBJ1-3,TRBD1,medium-sized,TRBV7-9,TGTGCCAGCAGCTCGGGACAGACTTTCTCTGGAAACACCATATATTTT,CASSSGQTFSGNTIYF
TRBJ2-6,.,many,TRBV5-5,TGTGCCAGCAGCCTGTCGGGGCTCGGGGCCAACGTCCTGACTTTC,CASSLSGLGANVLTF
TRBJ2-5,TRBD2,.,TRBV7-2,TGTGCCAGCAGACCCACTAGCGGGAGTGAGACCCAGTACTTC,CASRPTSGSETQYF
TRBJ2-3,.,many,TRBV2,TGTGCCAGCAGTCCCTCGGTCACAGATACGCAGTATTTT,CASSPSVTDTQYF
TRBJ1-1,TRBD1,many,TRBV18,TGTGCCAGCTCAGGACGCCGAGGAACAGGGGGCACTGAAGCTTTCTTT,CASSGRRGTGGTEAFF
TRBJ2-3,TRBD2,many,TRBV6-8,TGTGCCAGCACCGCGCGGGAGGGCTTTGACACAGATACGCAGTATTTT,CASTAREGFDTDTQYF
TRBJ2-5,TRBD2,medium-sized,TRBV18,TGTGCCAGCTCACCACGAGTAGCGGGGAAAGAGACCCAGTACTTC,CASSPRVAGKETQYF
TRBJ1-4,.,.,TRBV6-6,TGTGCCAGCAACGGGGCGTCCTCGATGGAGGTGTTTTTT,CASNGASSMEVFF
TRBJ2-5,.,.,TRBV3-1,TGTGCCAGCAGCCGAGGGGGGACCCAGTACTTC,CASSRGGTQYF
TRBJ2-7,.,many,TRBV10-3,TGTGCCATCAGCACAGACACGGGGCAACGTTACGAGCAGTACTTC,CAISTDTGQRYEQYF
TRBJ2-7,TRBD2,many,TRBV20-1,TGCAGTGCTAGAAAAGTCGGGAGGGCCTTCGACGAGCAGTACTTC,CSARKVGRAFDEQYF
TRBJ2-3,TRBD2,medium-sized,TRBV6-2/TRBV6-3,TGTGCCAGCAGTTCCACCGGGACTAGCACGGATACGCAGTATTTT,CASSSTGTSTDTQYF
TRBJ2-7,.,medium-sized,TRBV20-1,TGCAGTGCTTCTTTCGCTGGGGCACCCTACGAGCAGTACTTC,CSASFAGAPYEQYF
TRBJ2-1,TRBD2,many,TRBV6-5,TGTGCCAGCAGAACTAGCGGTTTGTACAATGAGCAGTTCTTC,CASRTSGLYNEQFF
TRBJ2-1,TRBD2,few,TRBV6-2/TRBV6-3,TGTGCCAGCAGTTACTCAGGTGGCGGGGAGGGCCACTACAATGAGCAGTTCTTC,CASSYSGGGEGHYNEQFF
TRBJ2-7,.,few,TRBV7-9,TGTGCCAGCAGCCTTGGATGGCGGGAGCAGTACTTC,CASSLGWREQYF
TRBJ1-3,.,many,TRBV7-6,TGTGCCAGCAGCTTACACTTGGCCACCTCTGGGAACACCATATATTTT,CASSLHLATSGNTIYF
TRBJ2-3,TRBD2,many,TRBV7-2,TGTGCCAGCAGCCGGGACTATACAGATACGCAGTATTTT,CASSRDYTDTQYF
TRBJ2-1,.,.,TRBV7-2,TGTGCCAGCAGGTCAAGTGTCAGCTCCTACAATGAGCAGTTCTTC,CASRSSVSSYNEQFF
TRBJ2-2,TRBD2,many,TRBV28,TGTGCCAGCAGTTCGGGAGCGGGGCTGCCGATAGGCACCGGGGAGCTGTTTTTT,CASSSGAGLPIGTGELFF
TRBJ2-3,TRBD2,many,TRBV5-1,TGCGCCAGCAGATCAGGCGGACTAGCGGGAGATACGCAGTATTTT,CASRSGGLAGDTQYF
TRBJ1-3,TRBD1,many,TRBV12-3/TRBV12-4,TGTGCCAGCAGTTCACGACAGGGGCCCTCCTCTGGAAACACCATATATTTT,CASSSRQGPSSGNTIYF
TRBJ1-6,.,medium-sized,TRBV20-1,TGCAGTGCTAGAGATAGCCGGACGGATAATTCACCCCTCCACTTT,CSARDSRTDNSPLHF
TRBJ2-3,TRBD2,.,TRBV9,TGTGCCAGCAGCAATAGCGGGAGGGGCACAGATACGCAGTATTTT,CASSNSGRGTDTQYF
TRBJ2-2,TRBD2,medium-sized,TRBV29-1,TGCAGCGTGGAGACTAGCGGGAGTGTCTCGGGGGAGCTGTTTTTT,CSVETSGSVSGELFF
TRBJ1-6,.,many,TRBV5-4,TGTGCCAGCAGCTCTGACCAAGGAACGAATTCACCCCTCCACTTT,CASSSDQGTNSPLHF
TRBJ2-7,.,many,TRBV7-9,TGTGCCAGCAGCTTGGGACTGACGTCCTACGAGCAGTACTTC,CASSLGLTSYEQYF
TRBJ2-7,.,many,TRBV18,TGTGCCAGCTCACCACCAACAGGGACCTACGAGCAGTACTTC,CASSPPTGTYEQYF
TRBJ2-3,TRBD2,medium-sized,TRBV6-2/TRBV6-3,TGTGCCAGCAGCTCTCAGTCGTCCGGGAGGGGAGATACGCAGTATTTT,CASSSQSSGRGDTQYF
TRBJ2-7,TRBD2,many,TRBV7-2,TGTGCCAGCAGCTTAGAAAGCGGGAGTCGCCACGAGCAGTACTTC,CASSLESGSRHEQYF
TRBJ1-1,.,medium-sized,TRBV30,TGTGCCTGGAGTGAAAGCGGGCAGGAGAACACTGAAGCTTTCTTT,CAWSESGQENTEAFF
TRBJ1-6,.,medium-sized,TRBV7-3,TGTGCCAGCAGCTTATCCCGACAGGTCAATTCACCCCTCCACTTT,CASSLSRQVNSPLHF
TRBJ2-3,.,many,TRBV24-1,TGTGCCACCAGTGACCCAACTAACCCCAGCACAGATACGCAGTATTTT,CATSDPTNPSTDTQYF
TRBJ2-7,TRBD2,few,TRBV20-1,TGCAGTGTTGCCCCGGGGGGGGCTACCTACGAGCAGTACTTC,CSVAPGGATYEQYF
TRBJ2-1,.,many,TRBV5-1,TGCGCCAGCAGTCTTGGCGTAGGGGGACATGTCTACAATGAGCAGTTCTTC,CASSLGVGGHVYNEQFF
TRBJ2-5,TRBD2,few,TRBV29-1,TGCAGCGGGGAGATTAGCGGGAGGATGACGACCCAGTACTTC,CSGEISGRMTTQYF
TRBJ2-3,.,many,TRBV20-1,TGCAGTGCTAGAGATCCTTGGCGGGATACAGATACGCAGTATTTT,CSARDPWRDTDTQYF
TRBJ2-1,.,many,TRBV5-1,TGCGCCAGCAGCTTGGATGGGGTCTACAATGAGCAGTTCTTC,CASSLDGVYNEQFF
TRBJ2-2,.,many,TRBV2,TGTGCCAGCAAGCCGTCGGTTACAAGTTCTGACACCGGGGAGCTGTTTTTT,CASKPSVTSSDTGELFF
TRBJ2-1,TRBD2,large,TRBV20-1,TGCAGTGCTAGAGATAGTCCTAGCGGGAGAGATGAGCAGTTCTTC,CSARDSPSGRDEQFF
TRBJ2-6,.,medium-sized,TRBV23-1,TGCGCCAGCAGTCAATATGGCAGGAAAATCTCTGGGGCCAACGTCCTGACTTTC,CASSQYGRKISGANVLTF